Listed here are 26 T cell receptor beta chains from one sample, sequenced in a study of blood T cell repertoires in COVID-19. Profiled with immunoSEQ multiplex PCR; TCRdb holds only in-frame clones, not every one. Among approximately 59,000 clones listed, about 81% were seen once. The sequenced sample was peripheral blood. The receptors come from a man older than 75 with acute or convalescent COVID-19.

The CDR3 sequence: CASSDRAFGYTF. In nucleotides, the CDR3 is TGTGCCAGCAGTGACAGGGCTTTTGGCTACACCTTC. This chain uses TRBV6-1 with TRBJ1-2; tentative D call: TRBD1 (5 bases). Germline V CDR1 and CDR2: MNHNS, SASEGT. V shed 3 bases and J shed 7 bases, with 9 bases lying between them. The CDR3 extends over 12 amino acids.

The chain joins TRBV29-1 to TRBJ2-5, with 7 bases aligning to TRBD1. CDR3 length equals 11 residues. Germline-derived CDR1 and CDR2 are SQVTM and ANQGSEA. The V gene end was trimmed by 8 bases and the J gene end by 5 bases; junction bases not matched to a gene: 5. CDR3 sequence: CSLQGLETQYF. The CDR3 DNA reads as TGCAGCCTACAGGGGTTGGAGACCCAGTACTTC.

The chain couples TRBV15 to TRBJ1-3; D ambiguous. This CDR3 has 17 residues. Looked up from germline, CDR1 is LNHNV and CDR2 is YYDKDF (reference sequence). V dropped 1 base and J dropped 0 bases, with 13 bases sitting between them. DNA for the CDR3: TGTGCCACCAGCAGAGGGGCTCCGGGGTACTCTGGAAACACCATATATTTT. Translation gives CATSRGAPGYSGNTIYF.

V is TRBV27 and J is TRBJ2-1, with a weak D call TRBD2 (6 bases). This CDR3 has 12 amino acids. Trimming left V 1 base short and J 11 bases short, with 9 bases between. Germline CDR1 is MNHEY and CDR2 is SMNVEV (reference sequence). The CDR3 sequence is CASSLLGGQQFF. CDR3 DNA: TGTGCCAGCAGTTTATTGGGAGGCCAGCAGTTCTTC.

V and J are TRBV5-1 and TRBJ2-2, with 8 bases that match TRBD1. The CDR3 covers 15 residues. With V trimmed by 2 bases and J by 1 base, 1 base remained unmatched. Germline V gives CDR1 SGHRS, CDR2 YFSETQ. CDR3 sequence: CASSLQGGNTGELFF. The CDR3 nucleotides read TGCGCCAGCAGCTTACAGGGGGGGAACACCGGGGAGCTGTTTTTT.

The chain combines TRBV29-1 with TRBJ2-1, with D tentatively TRBD2 (5 bases). Trimming removed 3 bases at V and 1 base at J, with 16 bases between. CDR3 length: 16 residues. Germline V gene data show CDR1 as SQVTM and CDR2 as ANQGSEA. Here the CDR3 reads CSVEDRSRRSYNEQFF. The CDR3 DNA is TGCAGCGTTGAGGACCGCTCGAGGAGGTCCTACAATGAGCAGTTCTTC.

The chain joins TRBV30 to TRBJ1-1; 8 bases are a match to TRBD1. With V trimmed by 4 bases and J by 5 bases, 12 bases remained unmatched. Looked up from germline, CDR1 is GTSNPN and CDR2 is SVGIG (reference sequence). CDR3 size: 15 residues. The CDR3 sequence: CAWKRGQASGTEAFF. The CDR3 nucleotides are TGTGCCTGGAAGCGGGGACAGGCTTCGGGAACTGAAGCTTTCTTT.

V usage is TRBV5-4 and J usage is TRBJ2-6; 9 nucleotides agree with TRBD1. Germline assignment: CDR1 SGHNT and CDR2 YYREEE (reference sequence). The V segment lost 4 bases and the J segment 4 bases; nucleotides outside the gene matches: 12. This CDR3 has 18 amino acids. CDR3 DNA: TGTGCCAGCAGCCCCAGCCCGGGACAGGGTAGCGGGGCCAACGTCCTGACTTTC. Protein: CASSPSPGQGSGANVLTF. Based on the CDR3 plus reference TRBV5-4 and TRBJ2-6, the full variable domain is ETGVTQSPTHLIKTRGQQVTLRCSSQSGHNTVSWYQQALGQGPQFIFQYYREEENGRGNFPPRFSGLQFPNYSSELNVNALELDDSALYLCASSPSPGQGSGANVLTFGAGSRLTVL.

This clone was seen just once. The rearrangement uses TRBV6-2 or TRBV6-3 and TRBJ2-1; 10 nucleotides line up with TRBD2. The CDR3 spans 17 residues. The V and J ends lost 6 bases and 7 bases, in that order; junction bases with no gene match: 15. Germline V CDR1 and CDR2: MNHEY, SVGEGT. The CDR3 reads CASSHRVGVAGGNEQFF. The CDR3 DNA reads TGTGCCAGCAGCCACCGGGTTGGGGTAGCGGGAGGTAATGAGCAGTTCTTC.

The chain links TRBV10-3 to TRBJ2-7; 9 positions agree with TRBD1. V was pared by 7 bases and J by 1 base, with 8 bases of the junction left unmatched. Germline CDR1 reads ENHRY; CDR2 reads SYGVKD. This CDR3 comprises 15 residues. CDR3 amino acids: CAITVGTGMSYEQYF. CDR3 bases: TGTGCCATCACAGTAGGGACAGGGATGTCCTACGAGCAGTACTTC.

CDR3 in amino acids: CASRGPGTADTGELFF. In nucleotides, the CDR3 is TGTGCCAGCCGTGGTCCCGGGACAGCGGACACCGGGGAGCTGTTTTTT. The genes are TRBV2 and TRBJ2-2, with 7 bases lining up with TRBD1. Germline lookup yields CDR1 SNHLY and CDR2 FYNNEI. V lost 8 bases, J lost 3 bases, and 12 bases stayed unmatched. The CDR3 length is 16 residues.

This clone appeared a single time. Here the CDR3 DNA reads TGTGCCAGCAGCCAAGGGGGACTAGCGGTCCACAATGAGCAGTTCTTC. This encodes CASSQGGLAVHNEQFF. The chain couples TRBV3-1 (or the pseudogene TRBV3-2) to TRBJ2-1; 11 nucleotides line up with TRBD2. Germline trimming cut 1 base from V and 5 bases from J; bases unmatched to any gene: 4. The CDR3 is made up of 16 amino acids. Per germline, CDR1 LGHDT and CDR2 YNNKEL (reference sequence).

The rearrangement joins TRBV19 to TRBJ2-4, with D possibly TRBD1 on 5 matching bases. Trimming shortened V by 4 bases and J by 1 base, and 8 bases separated the two germline ends. CDR3 length: 14 amino acids. Germline assignment: CDR1 LNHDA and CDR2 SQIVND (reference sequence). CDR3 sequence (DNA): TGTGCCAGTAGTACGCCAGGGGCCAAAAACATTCAGTACTTC. Protein: CASSTPGAKNIQYF. Filled out from reference TRBV19 and TRBJ2-4, the complete variable domain reads DGGITQSPKYLFRKEGQNVTLSCEQNLNHDAMYWYRQDPGQGLRLIYYSQIVNDFQKGDIAEGYSVSREKKESFPLTVTSAQKNPTAFYLCASSTPGAKNIQYFGAGTRLSVL.

The CDR3 protein is CASMPPGTSGTFGYF. CDR3 DNA: TGTGCCAGCATGCCGCCTGGGACTAGCGGGACCTTCGGGTATTTT. V gene TRBV7-2 combines with J gene TRBJ2-3, with 13 bases that match TRBD2. Germline lookup yields CDR1 SGHTA and CDR2 FQGNSA. CDR3 length: 15 amino acids. The J segment lost 14 bases and the V segment lost 7 bases, leaving 15 bases of the junction unmatched.

The chain couples TRBV2 to TRBJ1-4, with 8 bases identical to TRBD1. CDR1 is SNHLY and CDR2 is FYNNEI in the germline V gene. V was pared by 5 bases and J by 1 base, with 6 bases of the junction left unmatched. The CDR3 has 16 residues. DNA for the CDR3: TGTGCCAGCAGTACTCGACAGGGGAGAACTAATGAAAAACTGTTTTTT. Its protein is CASSTRQGRTNEKLFF.

The V and J genes are TRBV5-4 and TRBJ2-1; perhaps TRBD2 as D (5 bases). Germline lookup yields CDR1 SGHNT and CDR2 YYREEE (reference sequence). CDR3 size: 13 residues. V was trimmed by 5 bases and J by 7 bases, leaving 13 bases between them. DNA for the CDR3: TGTGCCAGCAGATCTAGCCTATCTAATGAGCAGTTCTTC. Translating it yields CASRSSLSNEQFF.

This chain connects TRBV27 to TRBJ2-1; a possible D gene is TRBD1 (6 bases). The CDR3 is 15 amino acids. Germline-derived CDR1 and CDR2 are MNHEY and SMNVEV (reference sequence). V lost 6 bases to trimming and J lost 7 bases, with 19 bases between them. CDR3 coding DNA: TGTGCCAGCAGGTCTTTGGGGGCCACTAGGAATGAGCAGTTCTTC. It translates to CASRSLGATRNEQFF.

This sequence joins TRBV28 and TRBJ2-5, with TRBD2 matching over 14 bases. The germline V gene encodes CDR1 MDHEN and CDR2 SYDVKM. With 6 bases clipped from V and 5 bases from J, the junction kept 23 bases outside the gene matches. The CDR3 has 21 residues. The CDR3 DNA follows: TGTGCCAGCAGACAGGGCACGGGACTAGCGGGAGCCCCATCCAGGTTGGAGACCCAGTACTTC. Residues: CASRQGTGLAGAPSRLETQYF.

V gene TRBV2 combines with J gene TRBJ1-2, with TRBD1 identical over 8 bases. CDR1 is SNHLY, CDR2 FYNNEI, per germline. The trim removed 6 bases at V and 2 bases at J, leaving 8 bases unmatched. This CDR3 has 15 residues. The CDR3 loop reads CASRGGQGENYGYTF. For the CDR3, the DNA is TGTGCCAGCAGAGGCGGACAGGGTGAAAACTATGGCTACACCTTC.

This chain links TRBV4-2 with TRBJ1-2; TRBD1 agrees at 10 bases. The CDR3 runs to 14 residues. CDR1 is LGHNA and CDR2 is YNFKEQ in the germline V gene. V lost 1 base and J lost 4; bases outside the gene matches: 0. CDR3 DNA sequence: TGTGCCAGCAGCCAAGGGGACAGGGGCTATGGCTACACCTTC. Its protein product is CASSQGDRGYGYTF.

The genes are TRBV28 and TRBJ2-4; the D gene is possibly TRBD1 (6 bases). V was trimmed by 4 bases and J by 6 bases, leaving 13 bases between them. Germline-derived CDR1 and CDR2 are MDHEN and SYDVKM. The CDR3 spans 14 residues. The CDR3 DNA follows: TGTGCCAGCAGTTCCCAGGGGAACGGAAACATTCAGTACTTC. It is translated as CASSSQGNGNIQYF.

The chain combines TRBV19 with TRBJ2-3; 8 bases align to TRBD1. The CDR3 covers 13 residues. Germline V gives CDR1 LNHDA, CDR2 SQIVND (reference sequence). Unmatched junction bases numbered 11, after V lost 5 bases and J lost 13 bases. The CDR3 nucleotides are TGTGCCAGTAGTCCGCCGTGGGCAGGGGGCAAGTATTTT. It codes for CASSPPWAGGKYF.

This chain joins TRBV9 and TRBJ2-2; TRBD2 is a possible D gene (6 bases). CDR1 is SGDLS, CDR2 YYNGEE, per germline. The CDR3 spans 16 residues. The V end lost 1 base, the J end lost 7 bases, and 17 bases lay between the germline ends. Here the CDR3 DNA reads TGTGCCAGCAGCGTACTCAGCGGAGAAGCGGGCGGGGAGCTGTTTTTT. Translated, it gives CASSVLSGEAGGELFF.

The V gene is TRBV29-1, the J gene TRBJ2-1, with 12 bases aligning to TRBD2. The V and J ends lost 1 base and 8 bases, in that order; junction bases with no gene match: 9. This CDR3 contains 16 residues. Germline V CDR1 and CDR2: SQVTM, ANQGSEA. CDR3 in amino acids: CSVEGGRTSGVDEQFF. In DNA form, the CDR3 reads TGCAGCGTTGAAGGGGGAAGGACTAGCGGGGTCGATGAGCAGTTCTTC.

V usage is TRBV7-2 and J usage is TRBJ2-2; 8 bases match TRBD2. V lost 5 bases, J lost 4 bases, and 18 bases stayed unmatched. The length of the CDR3 is 19 residues. CDR1 SGHTA and CDR2 FQGNSA come from the germline V gene. This chain's CDR3 is CASSPLAREAQLGTGELFF. CDR3 in DNA: TGTGCCAGCAGCCCTCTGGCGCGGGAGGCCCAACTCGGCACCGGGGAGCTGTTTTTT.

V is TRBV2 and J is TRBJ2-5, with 7 bases matching TRBD1. The germline V gene encodes CDR1 SNHLY and CDR2 FYNNEI. The CDR3 loop spans 15 amino acids. Trimming removed 2 bases from V and 4 bases from J; junction bases left unmatched: 7. Here the CDR3 reads CASSETGALGETQYF. The DNA of the CDR3 is TGTGCCAGCAGTGAAACAGGGGCTCTGGGAGAGACCCAGTACTTC.